A selection of T cell receptor beta chains follows, all from one sample in a study of T cells in localized non-small cell lung cancer. Method: immunoSEQ multiplex PCR; TCRdb's copy keeps in-frame clones and lacks some. The table lists 1,400 or so clones, 20% of them singletons, with roughly a sixth in the top ten. The sequences come from normal lung tissue next to the tumor, collected before any cancer treatment. These receptors came from a male donor aged 60 or over with stage I squamous cell lung carcinoma. CDR3s include the opening cysteine and the closing phenylalanine or tryptophan. D genes are given only for firm matches. Expanded clones get a size class; other rows say once, few or many, or leave the size out.

clone_size j_call v_call d_call cdr3_aa cdr3_nt
few TRBJ1-1 TRBV6-8 TRBD1 CASQPYQGATEAFF TGTGCCAGCCAACCTTATCAGGGGGCGACTGAAGCTTTCTTT
large TRBJ2-7 TRBV14 . CASSLDRHEQYF TGTGCCAGCAGCCTCGACCGCCACGAGCAGTACTTC
medium-sized TRBJ1-1 TRBV6-8 . CASSYWTAEAFF TGTGCCAGCAGTTATTGGACAGCTGAAGCTTTCTTT
medium-sized TRBJ2-1 TRBV11-3 . CASSPGISKYYNEQFF TGTGCCAGCAGCCCCGGGATATCGAAGTATTACAATGAGCAGTTCTTC
. TRBJ2-7 TRBV6-8 TRBD2 CASSELAGGTYEQYF TGTGCCAGCAGCGAACTAGCGGGAGGAACCTACGAGCAGTACTTC
few TRBJ2-7 TRBV25-1 . CASSDIHSYEQYF TGTGCCAGCAGTGACATCCACTCCTACGAGCAGTACTTC
few TRBJ1-4 TRBV19 . CASSRKGGTTNEKLFF TGTGCCAGTAGTCGGAAGGGAGGAACAACTAATGAAAAACTGTTTTTT
. TRBJ2-3 TRBV10-1 TRBD1 CASSGGTGWGTDTQYF TGCGCCAGCAGTGGAGGGACAGGGTGGGGCACAGATACGCAGTATTTT
. TRBJ1-5 TRBV28 . CASSSLRGPQHF TGTGCCAGCAGTTCCCTGCGGGGGCCCCAGCATTTT
. TRBJ2-3 TRBV6-8 . CASRESALGTDTQYF TGTGCCAGCAGGGAAAGCGCGCTGGGCACAGATACGCAGTATTTT
. TRBJ1-2 TRBV7-1 . CASSLSGRYGYTF TGTGCCAGCAGCTTATCAGGCCGGTATGGCTACACCTTC
few TRBJ2-1 TRBV6-8 TRBD1 CAIRDRSQGYNEQFF TGTGCCATCAGGGACAGGAGCCAGGGGTACAATGAGCAGTTCTTC
. TRBJ1-3 TRBV6-8 . CASSYSRPSSGNTIYF TGTGCCAGCAGTTACTCGAGGCCGAGCTCTGGAAACACCATATATTTT
medium-sized TRBJ1-1 TRBV7-2 TRBD1 CASSTDKQGKAFF TGTGCCAGCAGCACGGATAAACAGGGGAAAGCTTTCTTT
. TRBJ1-3 TRBV25-1 TRBD1 CASVGQGNGNTIYF TGTGCCAGCGTCGGACAGGGGAATGGAAACACCATATATTTT
medium-sized TRBJ2-7 TRBV7-1 TRBD1 CASSGRDRYEQYF TGTGCCAGCAGCGGACGGGACAGATACGAGCAGTACTTC
medium-sized TRBJ2-5 TRBV4-1 . CASSQENSGQETQYF TGCGCCAGCAGCCAAGAGAATAGCGGACAAGAGACCCAGTACTTC
. TRBJ1-1 TRBV10-3 . CAIRETGYNTEAFF TGTGCCATCAGAGAGACGGGGTATAACACTGAAGCTTTCTTT
. TRBJ2-1 TRBV19 TRBD2 CASSIDGLAGGRPNEQFF TGTGCCAGTAGTATAGACGGGCTAGCGGGAGGGCGCCCCAATGAGCAGTTCTTC
few TRBJ2-2 TRBV6-8 . CASSEGLNTGELFF TGTGCCAGCAGTGAGGGGCTGAACACCGGGGAGCTGTTTTTT
large TRBJ1-2 TRBV18 . CASSKYEKDYGYTF TGTGCCAGCTCAAAGTATGAGAAGGACTATGGCTACACCTTC
medium-sized TRBJ1-5 TRBV6-8 . CASSPTGNSNQPQHF TGTGCCAGCAGCCCCACAGGTAATAGCAATCAGCCCCAGCATTTT
large TRBJ2-2 TRBV15 TRBD1 CATSRGLPGGAETGELFF TGTGCCACCAGCAGAGGGTTGCCAGGGGGCGCGGAGACCGGGGAGCTGTTTTTT
. TRBJ2-1 TRBV28 . CASSLGNSFNEQFF TGTGCCAGCAGTTTAGGTAATAGCTTCAATGAGCAGTTCTTC
. TRBJ2-3 TRBV16 . CASSPSGPTDTQYF TGTGCCAGCAGCCCTTCGGGGCCAACAGATACGCAGTATTTT
. TRBJ2-7 TRBV7-6 TRBD2 CASSPSSGIDSYEQYF TGTGCCAGCAGCCCCTCTAGCGGGATAGATTCCTACGAGCAGTACTTC
. TRBJ2-3 TRBV6-8 . CASGKTPFNTDTQYF TGTGCCAGCGGGAAGACACCCTTTAACACAGATACGCAGTATTTT
medium-sized TRBJ2-7 TRBV10-3 . CAISEHREEQYF TGTGCCATCAGTGAGCACAGGGAGGAGCAGTACTTC